Listed below are T cell receptor beta chains from one sample, sequenced in a study of tumor and adjacent non-tumor tissue in lung cancer. In TCRdb, the multiplex PCR reads were re-called with MiXCR into one record per CDR3 protein. The repertoire holds some 100,000 distinct CDR3 sequences, with about 61% as singletons. Sequences were obtained from distant non-tumor lung tissue. The receptors shown here come from a man aged 55 to 70 with non-small cell lung cancer. CDR3s include the opening cysteine and the closing phenylalanine or tryptophan. Fields, in order: clone size, V gene, D gene, J gene, CDR3 protein, CDR3 DNA. A D gene is named only where the DNA matches it firmly. Only part of the rows carry a size: once, few, many, or a class if the clone is expanded.

clone_size: medium-sized; v_call: TRBV12-3/TRBV12-4; d_call: TRBD1; j_call: TRBJ2-2; cdr3_aa: CASRWGTGVSGELFF; cdr3_nt: TGTGCCAGCAGATGGGGGACAGGGGTTTCCGGGGAGCTGTTTTTT
clone_size: NA; v_call: TRBV11-2; d_call: NA; j_call: TRBJ2-1; cdr3_aa: CASSLVGGLPYRGEQFF; cdr3_nt: TGCGCCAGCAGCTTAGTAGGGGGACTGCCTTACCGAGGGGAGCAGTTCTTC
clone_size: few; v_call: TRBV10-3; d_call: NA; j_call: TRBJ1-5; cdr3_aa: CAITPREDQPQHF; cdr3_nt: TGTGCCATCACCCCGCGGGAGGATCAGCCCCAGCATTTT
clone_size: NA; v_call: TRBV11-2; d_call: TRBD2; j_call: TRBJ2-5; cdr3_aa: CASRLAGAGETQYF; cdr3_nt: TGTGCCAGCAGGCTAGCGGGAGCGGGAGAGACCCAGTACTTC
clone_size: NA; v_call: TRBV11-3; d_call: NA; j_call: TRBJ2-5; cdr3_aa: CASSLRGRQETQYF; cdr3_nt: TGTGCCAGCAGCCTCCGCGGGCGTCAAGAGACCCAGTACTTC
clone_size: NA; v_call: TRBV28; d_call: TRBD1; j_call: TRBJ2-1; cdr3_aa: CASSGWTGRRNEQFF; cdr3_nt: TGTGCCAGCAGTGGCTGGACAGGGCGTCGGAATGAGCAGTTCTTC
clone_size: many; v_call: TRBV5-1; d_call: TRBD2; j_call: TRBJ2-7; cdr3_aa: CASSTGTSGSYEQYF; cdr3_nt: TGCGCCAGCAGCACGGGGACTAGCGGGAGCTACGAGCAGTACTTC
clone_size: NA; v_call: TRBV5-4; d_call: NA; j_call: TRBJ1-1; cdr3_aa: CVSSLPHSQGLEAFF; cdr3_nt: TGTGTCAGCAGCTTGCCCCATTCACAGGGCCTAGAAGCTTTCTTT
clone_size: NA; v_call: TRBV5-4; d_call: TRBD2; j_call: TRBJ2-7; cdr3_aa: CTSSLQLAGSYEQYF; cdr3_nt: TGTACCAGCAGCTTGCAGTTAGCGGGGAGTTACGAGCAGTACTTC
clone_size: NA; v_call: TRBV5-4; d_call: NA; j_call: TRBJ2-2; cdr3_aa: CASSSGTQNTRELLF; cdr3_nt: TGTGCCAGCAGCTCCGGGACACAGAACACCCGGGAGCTGTTATTT
clone_size: NA; v_call: TRBV6-1; d_call: NA; j_call: TRBJ2-1; cdr3_aa: CAGSETSGTYNEQFF; cdr3_nt: TGTGCCGGCAGTGAGACTAGTGGGACTTACAATGAGCAGTTCTTC
clone_size: NA; v_call: TRBV6-5; d_call: NA; j_call: TRBJ2-1; cdr3_aa: CPGSLFEGTYNEQFF; cdr3_nt: TGTCCCGGCAGTTTATTTGAGGGGACCTACAATGAGCAGTTCTTC
clone_size: many; v_call: TRBV10-3; d_call: NA; j_call: TRBJ2-7; cdr3_aa: CAIGWDTAYEQYF; cdr3_nt: TGTGCCATCGGCTGGGACACCGCCTACGAGCAGTACTTC
clone_size: NA; v_call: TRBV6-5; d_call: NA; j_call: TRBJ1-1; cdr3_aa: CTSRNARSEAFF; cdr3_nt: TGTACCAGTAGGAACGCCCGCAGTGAAGCTTTCTTT
clone_size: NA; v_call: TRBV11-3; d_call: NA; j_call: TRBJ1-1; cdr3_aa: CASSSGSCGTEAFF; cdr3_nt: TGTGCCAGTAGCTCTGGCAGCTGCGGCACTGAAGCTTTCTTT
clone_size: NA; v_call: TRBV4-2; d_call: NA; j_call: TRBJ2-1; cdr3_aa: CANSQGIGNEQFF; cdr3_nt: TGTGCCAACAGCCAAGGGATCGGGAATGAGCAGTTCTTC
clone_size: many; v_call: TRBV20-1; d_call: NA; j_call: TRBJ2-1; cdr3_aa: CSARKTALGSQFF; cdr3_nt: TGCAGTGCTAGAAAAACGGCTTTGGGATCGCAGTTCTTC